This T cell receptor (beta chain) was identified in a study of CD8 T cells in ankylosing spondylitis. Study-level points and caveats: Disease-associated clonotypes exhibited CD8+ identity and were relatively infrequent in peripheral blood. Seemingly distinctive of ankylosing spondylitis blood was a TCR beta motif formed by eight highly homologous variants. Disease-linked clones reportedly showed significant enrichment in matched ankylosing spondylitis synovial fluid.

Turning to this clonotype: The antigen remains undetermined.

Germline V gene lookup returns CDR1 SEHNR and CDR2 FQNEAQ (reference sequence). This CDR3 region has 16 residues. V lost 5 bases, J lost 2 bases, and 11 bases stayed unmatched. Quantitative 5'-RACE with molecular barcodes produced the TCR beta libraries. TCRdb processed the 5' RACE reads anew with MiXCR; each CDR3 protein has one entry. The table has around 300,000 distinct CDR3 sequences, roughly 20% seen once. V is TRBV7-9 and J is TRBJ1-2; 7 bases align to TRBD1. The TCR was taken from a female donor with ankylosing spondylitis or in good health (not recorded which). The sequenced sample consisted of blood, either unsorted or a sorted T cell fraction (not recorded which). For the CDR3, the DNA is TGTGCCAGCAGCCCCCGCGAGGGACAGCTAAACTATGGCTACACCTTC. Its protein product is CASSPREGQLNYGYTF.